This T cell receptor (beta chain) was recorded in a study of Ad26.COV2.S vaccination and SARS-CoV-2 variants. Study-wide background: A participant enrolled in the COV1001 Ad26.COV2.S trial arm provided the sample. The study, taken as a whole, reports: Non-spike TCR breadth showed similarity between vaccine and placebo recipients.

A note on this clone: The antigen remains unidentified.

The germline V gene has CDR1 SGHDT and CDR2 YYEEEE. V lost 4 bases, J lost 1 base, and 10 bases lay in between. This CDR3 spans 14 amino acids. Sample treatment: around 19 received Ad26.COV2.S at low or high dose, single or two shots; 5 received placebo; per-sample allocation not given. The samples were gathered on day 63 after the first injection of vaccine or placebo. The study used a vaccine consisting of an Ad26 vector that expressed Wuhan-strain SARS-CoV-2 spike. Method: immunoSEQ multiplex PCR; TCRdb's copy keeps in-frame clones and lacks some. The table has fewer than 900,000 clones, about 89% seen once.

The sample in question was peripheral blood, obtained in a trial of Ad26.COV2.S vaccine versus placebo. The TCR originated in a person between 18 and 60 years old who received the Ad26.COV2.S COVID-19 vaccine or a placebo. The rearrangement joins TRBV5-6 to TRBJ2-3; D gene uncertain. The DNA of the CDR3 is TGTGCCAGCAGCCTGCCTGGGGGCACAGATACGCAGTATTTT. Its protein is CASSLPGGTDTQYF. Complete variable domain (other parts from reference TRBV5-6 and TRBJ2-3): DAGVTQSPTHLIKTRGQQVTLRCSPKSGHDTVSWYQQALGQGPQFIFQYYEEEERQRGNFPDRFSGHQFPNYSSELNVNALLLGDSALYLCASSLPGGTDTQYFGPGTRLTVL.